A selection of T cell receptor beta chains follows, all from one sample in a study of Ad26.COV2.S vaccination and SARS-CoV-2 variants. Generated by immunoSEQ multiplex PCR, the TCRdb table keeps only in-frame clones and is missing some. This sample carries about 330,000 clones, almost 90% of them seen once, and the ten largest clones take about 5.4%. The sequencing here drew on peripheral blood, taken in a trial of Ad26.COV2.S vaccine versus placebo. All receptors come from a person aged 18-60 years who received the Ad26.COV2.S COVID-19 vaccine or a placebo. The CDR3 runs from the conserved cysteine through the conserved F or W. The D gene is left open where the match is weak. Only part of the rows carry a size: once, few, many, or a class if the clone is expanded.

size,J,V,D,DNA,CDR3
NA,TRBJ1-6,TRBV5-1,NA,TGCGCCAGCAGCTTTGGGTCTAGTAATTCACCCCTCCACTTT,CASSFGSSNSPLHF
NA,TRBJ2-3,TRBV11-2,TRBD2,TGTGCCAGCAGCTTAGATCATCGGCTAGCGGGGGGGCCGGATACGCAGTATTTT,CASSLDHRLAGGPDTQYF
NA,TRBJ2-7,TRBV6-6,TRBD1,TGTGCCAGCAGTTACCCCGGGCAGGGGGCCGGCGAGCAGTACTTC,CASSYPGQGAGEQYF
NA,TRBJ2-7,TRBV7-9,NA,TGTGCCAGCAGCTTAGCAGCAGGCCCCATTTACTACGAGCAGTACTTC,CASSLAAGPIYYEQYF
NA,TRBJ2-1,TRBV5-1,NA,TGCGCCAGCAGCCGGACCTATTGGAATGAGCAGTTCTTC,CASSRTYWNEQFF
NA,TRBJ2-3,TRBV6-6,NA,TGTGCCAGCAGTTACGCCACAGATACGCAGTATTTT,CASSYATDTQYF
NA,TRBJ2-1,TRBV13,NA,TGTGCCAGCAGCTTTTTACCCGAGGCCAATGAGCAGTTCTTC,CASSFLPEANEQFF
NA,TRBJ1-1,TRBV6-5,TRBD1,TGTGCCAGCAGCTACCCGGGACAGGGTCGCGCTTTCTTT,CASSYPGQGRAFF
NA,TRBJ1-2,TRBV6-5,NA,TGTGCCAGCAGTTACTTCTCGAGCCCCTATGGCTACACCTTC,CASSYFSSPYGYTF
once,TRBJ1-5,TRBV2,NA,TGTGCCAGCAGTGGTACTCTTCCGCCCCAGCATTTT,CASSGTLPPQHF
NA,TRBJ2-6,TRBV4-1,TRBD2,TGCGCCAGCAGCCAGACCCTAGCGGGAGTTTCGGGGGCCAACGTCCTGACTTTC,CASSQTLAGVSGANVLTF
NA,TRBJ1-1,TRBV6-2/TRBV6-3,TRBD1,TGTGCCAGCAGCATCAGACAGGGAACGGGCTTAATGAACACTGAAGCTTTCTTT,CASSIRQGTGLMNTEAFF
NA,TRBJ1-1,TRBV4-2,TRBD1,TGTGCCAGCATCGGGACAGGGGACACTGAAGCTTTCTTT,CASIGTGDTEAFF
once,TRBJ2-7,TRBV24-1,TRBD2,TGTGCCACCATACGGGGGGTGGATTCTTACGAGCAGTACTTC,CATIRGVDSYEQYF
NA,TRBJ1-4,TRBV7-9,NA,TGTGCCAGCAGAGAGGCGGGATCAACTAATGAAAAACTGTTTTTT,CASREAGSTNEKLFF
NA,TRBJ2-4,TRBV6-5,NA,TGTGCCAGCAGTTCTGAATCTAGGGGACCCAAAAACATTCAGTACTTC,CASSSESRGPKNIQYF
NA,TRBJ2-1,TRBV29-1,TRBD2,TGCAGCGTTGAGTGGCTAGCGGGAGCGTATAATGAGCAGTTCTTC,CSVEWLAGAYNEQFF